These 19 T cell receptor beta chains share one sample of origin, sequenced in a study of identical twins. TCRdb fed the 5' RACE reads into MiXCR, producing one record per CDR3 protein. The data contain 1.5 million or so distinct CDR3 sequences, less than 35% of them singletons. Sequenced sample: cord blood. These receptors originate from a newborn girl in good health.

In its sample, this clonotype was seen a few times. This chain connects TRBV28 to TRBJ1-4; 7 bases agree with TRBD1. This CDR3 has 17 residues. The V and J ends lost 5 bases and 7 bases, in that order; junction bases with no gene match: 16. The germline gives CDR1 MDHEN, CDR2 SYDVKM. CDR3 sequence (DNA): TGTGCCAGCAGTCGCGACGCAAACAGGGGCCGTGTTGAAAAACTGTTTTTT. Residues: CASSRDANRGRVEKLFF. The entire variable domain, with the rest obtained from reference TRBV28 and TRBJ1-4, is as follows: DVKVTQSSRYLVKRTGEKVFLECVQDMDHENMFWYRQDPGLGLRLIYFSYDVKMKEKGDIPEGYSVSREKKERFSLILESASTNQTSMYLCASSRDANRGRVEKLFFGSGTQLSVL.

The genes are TRBV5-1 and TRBJ1-1, with D unresolved. Trimming shortened V by 4 bases and J by 0 bases, and 13 bases separated the two germline ends. The germline V gene encodes CDR1 SGHRS and CDR2 YFSETQ. This CDR3 contains 15 residues. CDR3 sequence: CASSLTTQLNTEAFF. CDR3 nucleotide sequence: TGCGCCAGCAGCCTCACGACCCAACTGAACACTGAAGCTTTCTTT.

This clonotype occurred once. This sequence joins TRBV2 and TRBJ1-2; TRBD1 matches 7 bases. CDR3 length: 12 amino acids. Per germline, CDR1 SNHLY and CDR2 FYNNEI. The trim removed 8 bases at V and 5 bases at J, leaving 5 bases unmatched. CDR3 sequence (DNA): TGTGCCAGCGGGACAGCTCTTTATGGCTACACCTTC. This gives the protein CASGTALYGYTF.

This clonotype has at least ten counts. This sequence joins TRBV28 and TRBJ1-2; unclear D gene. CDR1 is MDHEN and CDR2 is SYDVKM in the germline V gene. The CDR3 totals 15 residues. V was pared by 3 bases and J by 2 bases, with 13 bases between. In DNA form, the CDR3 reads TGTGCCAGCAGTTTTGCAAGGGAAATGAACTATGGCTACACCTTC. Translating it yields CASSFAREMNYGYTF.

The V call is TRBV2, the J call TRBJ2-3; D ambiguous. CDR1 and CDR2 from the germline V gene are SNHLY and FYNNEI. With 0 bases removed from V and 0 bases from J, the gap between germline ends came to 10 bases. There are 16 residues in the CDR3. CDR3 loop: CASSEATGRSTDTQYF. DNA for the CDR3: TGTGCCAGCAGTGAAGCTACTGGCAGGAGCACAGATACGCAGTATTTT.

This clonotype has a handful of counts. The chain has TRBV7-2 and TRBJ2-7; 14 positions match TRBD2. Germline CDR1 and CDR2: SGHTA and FQGNSA. The CDR3 totals 15 residues. The V gene end was trimmed by 7 bases and the J gene end by 1 base; junction bases not matched to a gene: 3. The CDR3 reads CASIGTSGSSYEQYF. For the CDR3, the DNA is TGTGCCAGCATAGGGACTAGCGGGAGTTCCTACGAGCAGTACTTC. The full variable domain, completed using reference TRBV7-2 and TRBJ2-7, is GAGVSQSPSNKVTEKGKDVELRCDPISGHTALYWYRQSLGQGLEFLIYFQGNSAPDKSGLPSDRFSAERTGGSVSTLTIQRTQQEDSAVYLCASIGTSGSSYEQYFGPGTRLTVT.

This clonotype was seen more than once but under ten times. The chain joins TRBV29-1 to TRBJ1-2; 9 bases map to TRBD1. This CDR3 is built from 14 residues. V was clipped by 6 bases and J by 7 bases; unmatched bases: 12. Germline V gene data show CDR1 as SQVTM and CDR2 as ANQGSEA. CDR3 coding DNA: TGCAGCGTGACCAGGACAGGGGTAATAGGTGGCTACACCTTC. It encodes CSVTRTGVIGGYTF.

V gene TRBV5-1 combines with J gene TRBJ2-1; 8 nucleotides align to TRBD2. CDR1 is SGHRS and CDR2 is YFSETQ in the germline V gene. This CDR3 is 17 amino acids long. V lost 0 bases to trimming and J lost 1 base; unmatched junction nucleotides: 6. CDR3 amino acids: CASSLAGLAGSYNEQFF. CDR3 nucleotides: TGCGCCAGCAGCTTGGCCGGGCTAGCGGGTTCCTACAATGAGCAGTTCTTC. The full variable domain, completed using reference TRBV5-1 and TRBJ2-1, is KAGVTQTPRYLIKTRGQQVTLSCSPISGHRSVSWYQQTPGQGLQFLFEYFSETQRNKGNFPGRFSGRQFSNSRSEMNVSTLELGDSALYLCASSLAGLAGSYNEQFFGPGTRLTVL.

This clonotype was counted a few times. The genes are TRBV20-1 and TRBJ2-2; D unresolved. Germline V gene sequence: CDR1 DFQATT, CDR2 SNEGSKA (reference sequence). Between the trimmed V and J ends, which lost 3 bases and 2 bases, there was a span of 10 bases. The CDR3 covers 14 residues. The CDR3 nucleotides are TGCAGTGCTAGCTTGGACGGAAACACCGGGGAGCTGTTTTTT. It yields the protein CSASLDGNTGELFF.

Concerning this clonotype itself: Germline is not matched at one junction end, which may reflect a read error. The chain employs TRBV12-3 or TRBV12-4 and TRBJ2-3, with 10 bases that match TRBD2. This CDR3 comprises 15 residues. The CDR3, as DNA: TGTGCCAGCAGATTTAGCGGGGGGATCACAGATGCGCAGTATTTT. Its translation: CASRFSGGITDAQYF.

The rearrangement joins TRBV20-1 to TRBJ1-4; D is possibly TRBD1 (5 bases). V was trimmed by 5 bases and J by 4 bases, leaving 20 bases between them. CDR3 length: 16 residues. Per germline, CDR1 DFQATT and CDR2 SNEGSKA (reference sequence). The CDR3 spells CSAVDLRRRGNEKLFF. CDR3 in DNA: TGCAGTGCTGTAGACCTGCGCCGGAGGGGTAATGAAAAACTGTTTTTT.

The V gene is TRBV7-8, the J gene TRBJ1-2; 8 bases align to TRBD1. This CDR3 has 15 amino acids. With V trimmed by 3 bases and J by 7 bases, 10 bases remained unmatched. Germline-derived CDR1 and CDR2 are SGHVS and FQNEAQ. For the CDR3, the DNA is TGTGCCAGCAGCTTTGGGTACAGGGGGGGCTGTGGCTACACCTTC. Protein sequence: CASSFGYRGGCGYTF.

The chain uses TRBV6-5 and TRBJ2-5; tentatively, D is TRBD1 (6 bases). The end of the DNA fits TRBJ2-7 better, so the J call may be wrong. In germline, CDR1 is MNHEY, CDR2 SVGAGI. This CDR3 region has 16 residues. The CDR3, as DNA: TGTGCCAGCAGTTACGGATTTGGACAGTCCTTCTACGAGCAGTACTTC. Encoded protein: CASSYGFGQSFYEQYF.

The V gene is TRBV20-1, the J gene TRBJ1-4, with D hard to call. This CDR3 has 14 residues. CDR1 is DFQATT, CDR2 SNEGSKA, per germline (reference sequence). V was cut by 4 bases and J by 1 base, with 10 bases left in between. In DNA form, the CDR3 reads TGCAGTGCTACACACGGAGGAACTAATGAAAAACTGTTTTTT. Translating it yields CSATHGGTNEKLFF.

The V gene is TRBV20-1, the J gene TRBJ1-2; D unclear. The CDR3 extends over 12 amino acids. The germline gives CDR1 DFQATT, CDR2 SNEGSKA (reference sequence). V was pared by 0 bases and J by 8 bases, with 10 bases between. CDR3 region: CSARDSGLGYTF. In DNA form, the CDR3 reads TGCAGTGCTAGAGATTCGGGGTTGGGCTACACCTTC.

This clonotype showed up many times. The CDR3 DNA reads TGTGCCAGCAGTTTCCGAACAGTCGAGCAGTACTTC. This encodes CASSFRTVEQYF. This chain joins TRBV28 and TRBJ2-7; unclear D gene. The CDR3 runs to 12 residues. V lost 3 bases and J 6 bases, leaving 9 bases between the germline ends. Germline V gene sequence: CDR1 MDHEN, CDR2 SYDVKM.

This clonotype occurred once. An end of the junction differs from the germline gene, which may be a read error. This rearrangement joins TRBV27 to TRBJ1-1; the D is unclear. Germline V gene data show CDR1 as MNHEY and CDR2 as SMNVEV (reference sequence). The CDR3 covers 15 residues. CDR3 coding DNA: TGTGCCGGCAGTTTAAGGAGGCTCGGGAACACTGAAGCTTTCTTT. It yields the protein CAGSLRRLGNTEAFF.

The V and J genes are TRBV23-1 and TRBJ2-1, with 13 bases identical to TRBD2. TRBV23-1 qualifies as an ORF whose function is uncertain. Germline trimming cut 8 bases from V and 8 bases from J; bases unmatched to any gene: 9. The CDR3 is 15 amino acids. CDR3: CASPSGLAGEDEQFF. As DNA, the CDR3 is TGCGCCAGCCCCTCAGGACTAGCGGGGGAGGATGAGCAGTTCTTC.

The chain combines TRBV2 with TRBJ2-3; D is possibly TRBD1 (5 bases). Trimming took 6 bases from V and 4 from J, leaving 8 bases between them. CDR1 and CDR2 (germline): SNHLY, FYNNEI. There are 12 residues in the CDR3. CDR3 region: CASRDTADTQYF. The DNA of the CDR3 is TGTGCCAGCAGGGACACTGCAGATACGCAGTATTTT. Full variable domain (outside the CDR3, taken from reference TRBV2 and TRBJ2-3): EPEVTQTPSHQVTQMGQEVILRCVPISNHLYFYWYRQILGQKVEFLVSFYNNEISEKSEIFDDQFSVERPDGSNFTLKIRSTKLEDSAMYFCASRDTADTQYFGPGTRLTVL.